Each of the 13 T cell receptor beta chains below was sequenced from the same sample in a study of post-analysis software for immune sequencing data. Overall study results and limits: The five TRBV segments detected at higher frequency in patients than in controls included TRBV5-6, TRBV5-1 and TRBV20-1.

The antigens of these receptors remain unknown. cDNA libraries of TCR beta carried unique molecular identifiers. TCRdb reprocessed the PCR reads via MiXCR and lists one record per CDR3 protein. The sample lists about 460,000 distinct CDR3 sequences; under 55% were seen once. What was sequenced was blood. The receptors were sampled from a girl aged 5-17 years with multiple sclerosis.

The V gene is TRBV7-8, the J gene TRBJ2-1, with D tentatively TRBD2 (6 bases). Trimming shortened V by 2 bases and J by 15 bases, and 14 bases separated the two germline ends. This CDR3 region has 12 residues. In germline, CDR1 is SGHVS, CDR2 FQNEAQ. The CDR3 reads CASSLNRGDLFF. As DNA, the CDR3 is TGTGCCAGCAGCTTAAATCGCGGGGACTTGTTCTTC.

Only a few counts were recorded for this clonotype. The rearrangement links TRBV12-3 or TRBV12-4 to TRBJ1-2; D possibly corresponds to TRBD1 (5 bases). V was clipped by 7 bases and J by 9 bases, with 21 bases between them. The CDR3 contains 14 residues. CDR3 sequence: CASNLGESIPSYTF. The DNA of the CDR3 is TGTGCCAGCAATTTGGGGGAGTCTATCCCCAGCTACACCTTC.

J is TRBJ1-1 and V is TRBV20-1, with 8 bases fitting TRBD1. Germline V gene lookup returns CDR1 DFQATT and CDR2 SNEGSKA (reference sequence). V gave up 6 bases and J gave up 10 bases; unmatched junction bases: 10. CDR3 size: 12 residues. The CDR3 spells CSAKRQGLRAFF. The CDR3 DNA sequence: TGCAGTGCAAAAAGACAGGGGTTACGAGCTTTCTTT.

This clonotype was seen more than once but under ten times. The chain recombines TRBV28 with TRBJ1-1; D is unclear. V lost 5 bases and J 1 base, leaving 11 bases between the germline ends. The germline V gene encodes CDR1 MDHEN and CDR2 SYDVKM. CDR3 size: 14 residues. The CDR3 sequence: CASSPPEGNTEAFF. In DNA form, the CDR3 reads TGTGCCAGCAGTCCCCCGGAGGGGAACACTGAAGCTTTCTTT.

This clonotype was seen repeatedly, ten times or more. The CDR3 sequence is CASSPNPEEETQYF. For the CDR3, the DNA is TGTGCCAGCAGTCCAAACCCGGAAGAAGAGACCCAGTACTTC. The chain recombines TRBV12-3 or TRBV12-4 with TRBJ2-5; D ambiguous. The CDR3 is 14 residues long. V was trimmed by 5 bases and J by 3 bases, leaving 13 bases between them.

This chain links TRBV20-1 with TRBJ1-1; D remains unclear. The CDR3 is 14 amino acids. Germline V gene lookup returns CDR1 DFQATT and CDR2 SNEGSKA (reference sequence). With 5 bases removed from V and 0 bases from J, the gap between germline ends came to 13 bases. CDR3 amino acids: CSAGSPTMNTEAFF. CDR3 nucleotide sequence: TGCAGTGCTGGGTCCCCGACCATGAACACTGAAGCTTTCTTT.

The chain recombines TRBV2 with TRBJ2-6; D is ambiguous. Trimming stripped 6 bases from V and 3 bases from J, with 18 bases between. This CDR3 region has 17 residues. Germline loops: CDR1 SNHLY, CDR2 FYNNEI. As DNA, the CDR3 is TGTGCCAGCAGCGGTATCTCAGGTGGTTTTGGGGCCAACGTCCTGACTTTC. It specifies CASSGISGGFGANVLTF.

The gene calls are TRBV27 and TRBJ1-5; D possibly corresponds to TRBD1 (6 bases). The CDR3 length is 13 residues. V lost 4 bases to trimming and J lost 10 bases, with 14 bases between them. Germline loops: CDR1 MNHEY, CDR2 SMNVEV (reference sequence). In DNA, the CDR3 is TGTGCCAGCAGTTCCGAACAGGGTTTTCCCCAGCATTTT. Protein product: CASSSEQGFPQHF.

The table lists this clonotype with a few counts. J is TRBJ2-7 and V is TRBV7-9, with TRBD2 matching 8 bases. The length of the CDR3 is 16 residues. Germline values: CDR1 SEHNR, CDR2 FQNEAQ (reference sequence). With V trimmed by 6 bases and J by 0 bases, 10 bases remained unmatched. CDR3 bases: TGTGCCAGCAGTTCCCAGACTAGCGAGAGCTCCTACGAGCAGTACTTC. Its translation: CASSSQTSESSYEQYF.

The table lists this clonotype with a few counts. The chain couples TRBV20-1 to TRBJ2-5, with unresolved D. CDR1 is DFQATT and CDR2 is SNEGSKA in the germline V gene (reference sequence). V was clipped by 6 bases and J by 3 bases, with 11 bases between them. CDR3 size: 12 residues. Here the CDR3 reads CSALGSEETQYF. In DNA, the CDR3 is TGCAGTGCCCTGGGGTCTGAAGAGACCCAGTACTTC.

A remark on this clonotype: At one boundary the junction diverges from the germline segment, which might be a read error. The chain links TRBV30 to TRBJ2-1, with a weak D call TRBD2 (5 bases). Germline CDR1 is GTSNPN and CDR2 is SVGIG (reference sequence). The CDR3 runs to 12 residues. The CDR3 loop reads CVWRRGFNEQFF. The CDR3 DNA is TGTGTCTGGAGGAGAGGATTCAATGAGCAGTTCTTC.

This sequence joins TRBV6-5 and TRBJ2-5; D perhaps matches TRBD1 (6 bases). The V gene lost 7 bases and the J gene lost 11 bases, with 20 bases spanning the gap. CDR1 is MNHEY, CDR2 SVGAGI, per germline. This CDR3 is 13 amino acids long. The CDR3 protein is CASTKPGTYEQYF. The CDR3 bases are TGTGCCAGCACCAAACCGGGGACATATGAGCAGTACTTC.

This clonotype came up a few times. V usage is TRBV2 and J usage is TRBJ1-2, with 8 bases identical to TRBD1. The CDR3 runs to 17 residues. V lost 0 bases and J lost 4; bases outside the gene matches: 10. Looked up from germline, CDR1 is SNHLY and CDR2 is FYNNEI. Written as DNA, the CDR3 is TGTGCCAGCAGTGAAGCGAGCTCTTTGGACAGGGCCTATGGCTACACCTTC. Translated: CASSEASSLDRAYGYTF.